The rows below give T cell receptor beta chains drawn from one sample of a study of blood T cell repertoires in COVID-19. Assay: immunoSEQ multiplex PCR; the TCRdb copy retains only in-frame clones and omits some. Among tens of thousands of clones listed, about 86% were seen once. Sequencing was performed on peripheral blood. These TCRs come from a man aged 50-59 years in a cohort sampled during active COVID-19. Both conserved end residues are part of each CDR3. A D gene is named only where the DNA matches it firmly. Size tells how often a clone was seen (once, few, many) or the class of an expanded clone, and some rows leave it out.

clone_size j_call d_call v_call cdr3_nt cdr3_aa
- TRBJ2-3 TRBD2 TRBV6-5 TGTGCCACAGCCCTAGCGGGAGTCTCAGATACGCAGTATTTT CATALAGVSDTQYF
- TRBJ2-2 - TRBV15 TGTGCCACTTCTCCCCGACAGACCGCCACCGGGGAGCTGTTTTTT CATSPRQTATGELFF
- TRBJ2-7 TRBD1 TRBV5-1 TGCGCCAGCAGCTTGAGGGGGCCCTCCTACGAGCAGTACTTC CASSLRGPSYEQYF
- TRBJ1-1 - TRBV2 TGTGCCAGCAGTGAAAGGGAGGCGTTCACTGAAGCTTTCTTT CASSEREAFTEAFF
- TRBJ2-3 - TRBV2 TGTGCCAGCAGTGAAGAACAGGGCGGGAGCCCAGATACGCAGTATTTT CASSEEQGGSPDTQYF
few TRBJ2-7 - TRBV28 TGTGCCAGCAGTGCGCGGAGGGAAGGCTACGAGCAGTACTTC CASSARREGYEQYF
- TRBJ2-1 - TRBV4-1 TGCGCCAGCAGCCACCGGACAGGGAGGGTAGATGAGCAGTTCTTC CASSHRTGRVDEQFF
few TRBJ2-2 TRBD2 TRBV7-8 TGTGCCAGCAGCTTAGACATGATAGCGGGAGGGAGCACCGGGGAGCTGTTTTTT CASSLDMIAGGSTGELFF
- TRBJ2-7 - TRBV5-6 TGTGCCAGCAGCGACGGGACCGGGAGTTACGAGCAGTACTTC CASSDGTGSYEQYF
- TRBJ1-1 TRBD1 TRBV9 TGTGCCAGCAGCGCCGGGACAGGTTTGGCCACTGAAGCTTTCTTT CASSAGTGLATEAFF
- TRBJ1-5 - TRBV27 TGTGCCAGCAGTTTGGAGGCAGGAAGGGCAGCCCAGCATTTT CASSLEAGRAAQHF
once TRBJ2-1 TRBD2 TRBV13 TGTGCCAGCAGCTTAGCGGGGGGGCCCTACAATGAGCAGTTCTTC CASSLAGGPYNEQFF
once TRBJ1-5 - TRBV4-1 TGCGCCAGCAGCCAAGATGAAGAAGGGAGGGGCAATCAGCCCCAGCATTTT CASSQDEEGRGNQPQHF
- TRBJ1-4 TRBD1 TRBV30 TGTGCCTGGAGTGGCGGGACAGACCAGGAAAAACTGTTTTTT CAWSGGTDQEKLFF
once TRBJ2-7 - TRBV30 TGTGCCTGGAGTGCGGCAGGCGAGCAGTACTTC CAWSAAGEQYF
- TRBJ2-7 - TRBV2 TGTGCCAGCAGTGAACCCTTCCCCTACGAGCAGTACTTC CASSEPFPYEQYF
- TRBJ2-5 - TRBV30 TGTGCCTGGGGGGGGCAGGTGCAAGAGACCCAGTACTTC CAWGGQVQETQYF
once TRBJ2-7 TRBD1 TRBV19 TGTGCCAGTAGTAGCGGGACAGGGTCCTACGAGCAGTACTTC CASSSGTGSYEQYF
- TRBJ2-1 TRBD2 TRBV19 TGTGCCAGTAGTAATCTAGGACTAGCGGCCAATGAGCAGTTCTTC CASSNLGLAANEQFF
- TRBJ1-5 - TRBV4-2 TGTGCCAGCAGCGAGAGTTGGGAGGACAATCAGCCCCAGCATTTT CASSESWEDNQPQHF
few TRBJ2-1 TRBD2 TRBV2 TGTGCCAGCAGTGATTCGTCCGGGAGGGAGACCTTGCGCATCAATGAGCAGTTCTTC CASSDSSGRETLRINEQFF
- TRBJ2-1 TRBD2 TRBV19 TGTGCCAGTAGTACCGAGCGGGGCGATTCCTACAATGAGCAGTTCTTC CASSTERGDSYNEQFF
many TRBJ1-6 - TRBV27 TGTGCCAGCCAGGCCGGGGGAGAAGAGAGTTCACCCCTCCACTTT CASQAGGEESSPLHF
- TRBJ2-1 TRBD2 TRBV2 TGTGCCAGCCGACTCCTTAGCGGGAATGGCAATGAGCAGTTCTTC CASRLLSGNGNEQFF
- TRBJ2-5 TRBD2 TRBV5-4 TGTGCCAGCAGCCCTACTAGCGGGAGGGCCCAAGAGACCCAGTACTTC CASSPTSGRAQETQYF